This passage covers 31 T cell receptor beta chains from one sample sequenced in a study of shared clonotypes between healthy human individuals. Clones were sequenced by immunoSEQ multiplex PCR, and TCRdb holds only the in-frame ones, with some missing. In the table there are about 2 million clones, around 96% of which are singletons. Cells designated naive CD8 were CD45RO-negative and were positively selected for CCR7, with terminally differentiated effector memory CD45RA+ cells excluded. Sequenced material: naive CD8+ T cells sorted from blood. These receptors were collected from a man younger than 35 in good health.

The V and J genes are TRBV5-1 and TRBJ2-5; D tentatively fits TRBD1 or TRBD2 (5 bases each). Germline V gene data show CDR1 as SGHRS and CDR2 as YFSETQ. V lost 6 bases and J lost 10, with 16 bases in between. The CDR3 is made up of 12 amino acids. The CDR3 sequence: CASMGPEVIQYF. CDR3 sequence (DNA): TGCGCCAGCATGGGACCGGAGGTGATCCAGTACTTC.

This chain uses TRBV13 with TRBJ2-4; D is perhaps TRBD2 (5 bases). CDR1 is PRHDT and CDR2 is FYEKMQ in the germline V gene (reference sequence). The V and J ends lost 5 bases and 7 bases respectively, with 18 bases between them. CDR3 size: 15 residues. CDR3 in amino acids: CASSQPAAGGNIQYF. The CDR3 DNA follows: TGTGCCAGCAGCCAGCCGGCGGCGGGTGGGAACATTCAGTACTTC.

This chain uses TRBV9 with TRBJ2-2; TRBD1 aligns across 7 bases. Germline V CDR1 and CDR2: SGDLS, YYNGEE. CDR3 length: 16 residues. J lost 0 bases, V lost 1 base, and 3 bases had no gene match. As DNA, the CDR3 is TGTGCCAGCAGCGTATCTGGGACAGCGAACACCGGGGAGCTGTTTTTT. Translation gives CASSVSGTANTGELFF.

The CDR3 protein is CASGNTGELFF. Here the CDR3 DNA reads TGTGCCAGCGGGAACACCGGGGAGCTGTTTTTT. This rearrangement joins TRBV6-1 to TRBJ2-2; D unresolved. This CDR3 contains 11 residues. Germline CDR1 reads MNHNS; CDR2 reads SASEGT. The V gene lost 8 bases and the J gene lost 1 base, with 2 bases spanning the gap.

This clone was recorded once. The CDR3 nucleotides read TGTGCCGGGGTCTCCTACGAGCAGTACTTC. Protein sequence: CAGVSYEQYF. The J gene is TRBJ2-7, the V gene TRBV2; unclear D gene. The CDR3 has 10 residues. CDR1 is SNHLY, CDR2 FYNNEI, per germline. The ends were cut back, 11 bases at V and 0 bases at J, with 5 bases in the middle. The complete variable domain, with remaining parts taken from reference TRBV2 and TRBJ2-7, reads EPEVTQTPSHQVTQMGQEVILRCVPISNHLYFYWYRQILGQKVEFLVSFYNNEISEKSEIFDDQFSVERPDGSNFTLKIRSTKLEDSAMYFCAGVSYEQYFGPGTRLTVT.

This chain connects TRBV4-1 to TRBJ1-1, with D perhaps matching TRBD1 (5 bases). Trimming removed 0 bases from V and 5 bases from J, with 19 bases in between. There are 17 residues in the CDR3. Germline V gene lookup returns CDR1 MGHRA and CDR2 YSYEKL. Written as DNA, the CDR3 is TGCGCCAGCAGCCAAGAATTGGGCCCAGACCGGGGGACTGAAGCTTTCTTT. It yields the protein CASSQELGPDRGTEAFF.

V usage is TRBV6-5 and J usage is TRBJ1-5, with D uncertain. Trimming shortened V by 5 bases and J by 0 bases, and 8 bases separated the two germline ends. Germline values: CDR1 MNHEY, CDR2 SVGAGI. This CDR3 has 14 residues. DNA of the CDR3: TGTGCCAGCAGTGGAGTAGATAGCAATCAGCCCCAGCATTTT. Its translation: CASSGVDSNQPQHF.

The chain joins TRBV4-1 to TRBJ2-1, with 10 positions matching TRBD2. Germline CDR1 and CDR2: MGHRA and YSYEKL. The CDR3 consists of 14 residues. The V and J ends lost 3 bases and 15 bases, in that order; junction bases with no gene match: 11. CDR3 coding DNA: TGCGCCAGCAGCCAGAGTGAATTAGCGGGGGGACGGTTCTTC. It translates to CASSQSELAGGRFF.

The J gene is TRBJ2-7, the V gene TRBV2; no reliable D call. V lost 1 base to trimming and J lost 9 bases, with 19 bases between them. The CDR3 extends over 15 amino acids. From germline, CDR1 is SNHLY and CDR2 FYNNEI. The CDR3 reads CASSEVSGNLGGQYF. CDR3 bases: TGTGCCAGCAGTGAAGTGAGTGGCAATCTAGGCGGGCAGTACTTC. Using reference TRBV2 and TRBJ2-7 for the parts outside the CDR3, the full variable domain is EPEVTQTPSHQVTQMGQEVILRCVPISNHLYFYWYRQILGQKVEFLVSFYNNEISEKSEIFDDQFSVERPDGSNFTLKIRSTKLEDSAMYFCASSEVSGNLGGQYFGPGTRLTVT.

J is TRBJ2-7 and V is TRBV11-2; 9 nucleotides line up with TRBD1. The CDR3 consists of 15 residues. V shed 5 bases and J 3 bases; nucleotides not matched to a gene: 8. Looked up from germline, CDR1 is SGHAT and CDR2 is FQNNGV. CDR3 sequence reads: CASSTRQGVSYEQYF. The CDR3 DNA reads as TGTGCCAGCAGCACACGACAGGGGGTTAGCTACGAGCAGTACTTC.

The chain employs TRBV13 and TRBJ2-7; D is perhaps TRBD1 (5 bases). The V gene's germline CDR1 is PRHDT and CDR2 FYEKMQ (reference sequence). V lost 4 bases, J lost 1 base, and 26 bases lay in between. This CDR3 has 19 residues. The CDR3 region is CASSSVSGRVSARSYEQYF. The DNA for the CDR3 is TGTGCCAGCAGCTCGGTATCTGGCAGGGTATCTGCGCGGTCCTACGAGCAGTACTTC.

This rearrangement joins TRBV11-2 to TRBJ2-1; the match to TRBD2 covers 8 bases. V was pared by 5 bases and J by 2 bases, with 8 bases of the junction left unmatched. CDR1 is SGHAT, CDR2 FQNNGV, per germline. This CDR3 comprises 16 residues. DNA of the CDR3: TGTGCCAGCAGCCTTATAGCGGGAATGCCCTACAATGAGCAGTTCTTC. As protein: CASSLIAGMPYNEQFF. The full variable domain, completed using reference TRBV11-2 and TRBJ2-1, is EAGVAQSPRYKIIEKRQSVAFWCNPISGHATLYWYQQILGQGPKLLIQFQNNGVVDDSQLPKDRFSAERLKGVDSTLKIQPAKLEDSAVYLCASSLIAGMPYNEQFFGPGTRLTVL.

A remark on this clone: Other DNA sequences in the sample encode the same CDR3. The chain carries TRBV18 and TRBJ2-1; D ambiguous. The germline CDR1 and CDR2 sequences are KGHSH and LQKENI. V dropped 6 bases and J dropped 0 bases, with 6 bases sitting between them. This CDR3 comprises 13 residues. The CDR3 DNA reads TGTGCCAGCTCTCCCTCCTCCTACAATGAGCAGTTCTTC. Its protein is CASSPSSYNEQFF.

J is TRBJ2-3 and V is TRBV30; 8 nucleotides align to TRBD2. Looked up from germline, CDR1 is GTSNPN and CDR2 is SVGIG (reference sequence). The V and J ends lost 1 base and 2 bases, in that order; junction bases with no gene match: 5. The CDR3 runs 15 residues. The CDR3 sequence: CAWSDTSGPTDTQYF. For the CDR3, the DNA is TGTGCCTGGAGTGATACTAGCGGACCCACAGATACGCAGTATTTT.

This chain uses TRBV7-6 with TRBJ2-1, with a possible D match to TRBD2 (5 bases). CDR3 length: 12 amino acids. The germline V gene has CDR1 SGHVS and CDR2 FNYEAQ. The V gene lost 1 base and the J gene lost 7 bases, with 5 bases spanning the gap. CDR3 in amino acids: CASSLGENEQFF. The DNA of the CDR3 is TGTGCCAGCAGCTTAGGGGAGAATGAGCAGTTCTTC.

The CDR3 DNA follows: TGTGCCAGCAGTTTAAGTGGGGGGACAGCCCACGAGCAGTACTTC. Translation gives CASSLSGGTAHEQYF. The rearrangement links TRBV27 to TRBJ2-7; tentative D call: TRBD1 (7 bases). Germline assignment: CDR1 MNHEY and CDR2 SMNVEV (reference sequence). CDR3 length equals 15 residues. The V gene lost 2 bases and the J gene lost 5 bases, with 16 bases spanning the gap.

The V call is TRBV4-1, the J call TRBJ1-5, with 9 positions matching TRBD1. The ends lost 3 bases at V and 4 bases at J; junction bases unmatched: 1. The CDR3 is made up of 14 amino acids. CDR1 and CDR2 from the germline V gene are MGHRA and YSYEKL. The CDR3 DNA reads TGCGCCAGCAGCCATGGACAGGGGAATCAGCCCCAGCATTTT. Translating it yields CASSHGQGNQPQHF.

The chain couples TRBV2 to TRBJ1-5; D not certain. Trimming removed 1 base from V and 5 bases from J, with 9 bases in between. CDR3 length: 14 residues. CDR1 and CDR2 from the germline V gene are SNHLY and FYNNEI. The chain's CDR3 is CASSEVGSDQPQHF. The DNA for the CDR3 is TGTGCCAGCAGTGAAGTCGGGAGTGATCAGCCCCAGCATTTT. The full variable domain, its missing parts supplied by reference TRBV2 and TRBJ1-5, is EPEVTQTPSHQVTQMGQEVILRCVPISNHLYFYWYRQILGQKVEFLVSFYNNEISEKSEIFDDQFSVERPDGSNFTLKIRSTKLEDSAMYFCASSEVGSDQPQHFGDGTRLSIL.

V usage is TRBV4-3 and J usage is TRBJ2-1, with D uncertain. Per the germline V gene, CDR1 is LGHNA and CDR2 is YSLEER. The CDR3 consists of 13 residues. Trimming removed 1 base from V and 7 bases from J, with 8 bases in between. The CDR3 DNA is TGCGCCAGCAGCCAAGCAGTGGGGAATGAGCAGTTCTTC. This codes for CASSQAVGNEQFF.

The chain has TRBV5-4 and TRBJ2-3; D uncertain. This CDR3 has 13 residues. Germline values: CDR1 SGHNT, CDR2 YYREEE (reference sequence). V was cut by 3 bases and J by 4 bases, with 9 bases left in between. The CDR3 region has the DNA TGTGCCAGCAGCTCTCCGATCGCAGATACGCAGTATTTT. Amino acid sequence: CASSSPIADTQYF.

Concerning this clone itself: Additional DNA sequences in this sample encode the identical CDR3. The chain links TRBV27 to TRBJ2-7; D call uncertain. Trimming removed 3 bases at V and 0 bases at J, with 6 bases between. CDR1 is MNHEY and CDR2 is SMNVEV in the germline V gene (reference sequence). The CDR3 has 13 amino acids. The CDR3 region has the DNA TGTGCCAGCAGTTTCTCGAGCTCCTACGAGCAGTACTTC. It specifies CASSFSSSYEQYF.

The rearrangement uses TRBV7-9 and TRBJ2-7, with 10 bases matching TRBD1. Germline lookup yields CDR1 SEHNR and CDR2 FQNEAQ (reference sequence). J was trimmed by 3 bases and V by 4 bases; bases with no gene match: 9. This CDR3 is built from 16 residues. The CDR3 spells CASSSLGTGDHYEQYF. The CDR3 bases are TGTGCCAGCAGCTCTCTGGGGACAGGGGATCACTACGAGCAGTACTTC.

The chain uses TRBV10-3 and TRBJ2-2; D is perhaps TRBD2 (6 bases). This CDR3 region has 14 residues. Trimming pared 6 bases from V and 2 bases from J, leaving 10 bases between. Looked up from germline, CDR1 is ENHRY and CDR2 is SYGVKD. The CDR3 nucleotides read TGTGCCATCAGCCCAGGGACTAACACCGGGGAGCTGTTTTTT. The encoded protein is CAISPGTNTGELFF.

The CDR3 DNA is TGTGCCAGCAGTGATCTTAAGGGGATGGGTACCGGGGAGCTGTTTTTT. It is translated as CASSDLKGMGTGELFF. The V gene is TRBV6-1, the J gene TRBJ2-2; a weak D match, TRBD1 (5 bases). Trimming took off 3 bases at V and 5 bases at J, with 16 bases between the two ends. Germline V lookup: CDR1 MNHNS, CDR2 SASEGT. This CDR3 region has 16 residues.

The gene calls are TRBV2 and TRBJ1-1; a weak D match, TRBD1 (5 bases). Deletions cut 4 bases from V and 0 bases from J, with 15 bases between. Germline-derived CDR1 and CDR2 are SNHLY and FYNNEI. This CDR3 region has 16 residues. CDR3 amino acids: CASSGRGTVVNTEAFF. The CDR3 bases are TGTGCCAGCAGTGGTAGGGGTACGGTCGTGAACACTGAAGCTTTCTTT.

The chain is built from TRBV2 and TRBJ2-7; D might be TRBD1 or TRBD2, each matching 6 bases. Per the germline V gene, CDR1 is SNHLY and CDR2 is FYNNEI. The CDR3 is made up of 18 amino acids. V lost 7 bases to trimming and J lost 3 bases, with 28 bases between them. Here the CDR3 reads CASNFGDTVDGGYYEQYF. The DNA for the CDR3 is TGTGCCAGCAATTTTGGGGACACCGTGGACGGGGGCTACTACGAGCAGTACTTC.

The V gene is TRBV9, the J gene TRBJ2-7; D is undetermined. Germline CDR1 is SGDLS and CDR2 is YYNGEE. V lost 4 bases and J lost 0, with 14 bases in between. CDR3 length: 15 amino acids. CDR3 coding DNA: TGTGCCAGCAGCCAAGGACGGGCCAGCTCCTACGAGCAGTACTTC. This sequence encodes CASSQGRASSYEQYF.

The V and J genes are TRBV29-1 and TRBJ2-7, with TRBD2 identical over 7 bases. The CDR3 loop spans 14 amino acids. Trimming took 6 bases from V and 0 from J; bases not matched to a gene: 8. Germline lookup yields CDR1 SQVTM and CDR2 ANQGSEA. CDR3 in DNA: TGCAGCGTGGGGGGGGAGACATACTCCTACGAGCAGTACTTC. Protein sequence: CSVGGETYSYEQYF.

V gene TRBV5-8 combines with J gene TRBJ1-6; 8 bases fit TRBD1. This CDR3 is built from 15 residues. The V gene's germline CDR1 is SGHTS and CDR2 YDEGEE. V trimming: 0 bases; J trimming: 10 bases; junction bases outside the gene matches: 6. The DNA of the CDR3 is TGTGCCAGCAGCTTGGCCGGGACAGGATGGTCACCCCTCCACTTT. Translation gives CASSLAGTGWSPLHF.

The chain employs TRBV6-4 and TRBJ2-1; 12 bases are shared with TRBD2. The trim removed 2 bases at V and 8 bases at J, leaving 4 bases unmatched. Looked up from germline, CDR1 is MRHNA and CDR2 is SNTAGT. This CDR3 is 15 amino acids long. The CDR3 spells CASSDLTSGSHEQFF. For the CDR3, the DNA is TGTGCCAGCAGTGACCTGACTAGCGGGAGCCATGAGCAGTTCTTC.

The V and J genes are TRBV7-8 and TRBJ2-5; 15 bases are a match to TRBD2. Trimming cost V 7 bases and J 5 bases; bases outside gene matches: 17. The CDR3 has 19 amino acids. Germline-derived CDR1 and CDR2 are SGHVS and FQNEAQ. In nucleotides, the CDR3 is TGTGCCAGCAACGGCGACGACCGGACTAGCGGGGGGGCCCGGGAGACCCAGTACTTC. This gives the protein CASNGDDRTSGGARETQYF. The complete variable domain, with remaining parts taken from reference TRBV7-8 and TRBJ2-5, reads GAGVSQSPRYKVAKRGQDVALRCDPISGHVSLFWYQQALGQGPEFLTYFQNEAQLDKSGLPSDRFFAERPEGSVSTLKIQRTQQEDSAVYLCASNGDDRTSGGARETQYFGPGTRLLVL.